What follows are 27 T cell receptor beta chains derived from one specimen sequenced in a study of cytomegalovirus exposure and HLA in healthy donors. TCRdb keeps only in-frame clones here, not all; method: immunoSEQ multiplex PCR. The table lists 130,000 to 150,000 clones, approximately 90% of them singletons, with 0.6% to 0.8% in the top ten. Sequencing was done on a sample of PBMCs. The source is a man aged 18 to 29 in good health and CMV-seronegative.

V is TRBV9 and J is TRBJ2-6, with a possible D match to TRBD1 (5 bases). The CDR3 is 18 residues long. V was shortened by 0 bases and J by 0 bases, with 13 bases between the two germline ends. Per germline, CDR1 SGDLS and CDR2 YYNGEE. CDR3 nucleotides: TGTGCCAGCAGCGTAGAAGGACACTTTTTCTCTGGGGCCAACGTCCTGACTTTC. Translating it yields CASSVEGHFFSGANVLTF.

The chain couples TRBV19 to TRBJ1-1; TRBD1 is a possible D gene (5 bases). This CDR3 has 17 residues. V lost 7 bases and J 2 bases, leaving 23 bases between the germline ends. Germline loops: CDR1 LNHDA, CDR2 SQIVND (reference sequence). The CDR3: CASIPPLSRGGNTEAFF. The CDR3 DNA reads TGTGCCAGTATCCCACCTCTTAGTCGGGGGGGTAACACTGAAGCTTTCTTT. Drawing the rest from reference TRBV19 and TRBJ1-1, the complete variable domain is DGGITQSPKYLFRKEGQNVTLSCEQNLNHDAMYWYRQDPGQGLRLIYYSQIVNDFQKGDIAEGYSVSREKKESFPLTVTSAQKNPTAFYLCASIPPLSRGGNTEAFFGQGTRLTVV.

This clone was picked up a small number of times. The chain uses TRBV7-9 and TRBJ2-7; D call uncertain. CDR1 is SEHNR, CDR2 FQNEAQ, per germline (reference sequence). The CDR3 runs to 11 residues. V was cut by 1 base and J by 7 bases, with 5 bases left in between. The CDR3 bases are TGTGCCAGCAGCTTAGTAGAGGAGCAGTACTTC. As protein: CASSLVEEQYF.

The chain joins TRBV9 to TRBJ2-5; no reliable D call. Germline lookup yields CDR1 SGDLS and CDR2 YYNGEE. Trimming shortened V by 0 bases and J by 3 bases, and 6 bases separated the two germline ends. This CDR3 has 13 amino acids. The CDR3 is CASSVGQEETQYF. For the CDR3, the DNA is TGTGCCAGCAGCGTAGGGCAGGAAGAGACCCAGTACTTC.

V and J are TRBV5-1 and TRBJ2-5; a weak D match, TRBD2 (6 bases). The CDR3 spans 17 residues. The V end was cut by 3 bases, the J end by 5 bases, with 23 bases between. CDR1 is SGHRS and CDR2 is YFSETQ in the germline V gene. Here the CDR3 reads CASSSGGQGGVQETQYF. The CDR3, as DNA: TGCGCCAGCAGCTCTGGAGGGCAGGGCGGGGTCCAGGAGACCCAGTACTTC.

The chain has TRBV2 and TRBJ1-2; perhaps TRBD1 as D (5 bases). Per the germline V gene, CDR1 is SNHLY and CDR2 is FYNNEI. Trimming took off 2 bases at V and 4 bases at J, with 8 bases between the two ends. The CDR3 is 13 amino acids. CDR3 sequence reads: CASSETQGYGYTF. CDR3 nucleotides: TGTGCCAGCAGTGAAACTCAGGGCTATGGCTACACCTTC. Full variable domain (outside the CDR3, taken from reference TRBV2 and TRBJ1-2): EPEVTQTPSHQVTQMGQEVILRCVPISNHLYFYWYRQILGQKVEFLVSFYNNEISEKSEIFDDQFSVERPDGSNFTLKIRSTKLEDSAMYFCASSETQGYGYTFGSGTRLTVV.

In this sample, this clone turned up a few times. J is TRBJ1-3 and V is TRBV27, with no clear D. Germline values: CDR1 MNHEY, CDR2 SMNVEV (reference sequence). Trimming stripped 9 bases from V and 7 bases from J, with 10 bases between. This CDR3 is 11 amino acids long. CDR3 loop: CASARGNTIYF. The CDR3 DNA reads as TGTGCCAGTGCCCGAGGGAACACCATATATTTT.

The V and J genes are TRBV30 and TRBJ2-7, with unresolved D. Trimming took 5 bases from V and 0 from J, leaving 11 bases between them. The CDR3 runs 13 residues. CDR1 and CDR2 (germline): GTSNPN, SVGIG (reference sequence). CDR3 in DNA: TGTGCCTGGGGGCATACGAGCTCCTACGAGCAGTACTTC. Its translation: CAWGHTSSYEQYF. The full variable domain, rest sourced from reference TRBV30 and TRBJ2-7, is SQTIHQWPATLVQPVGSPLSLECTVEGTSNPNLYWYRQAAGRGLQLLFYSVGIGQISSEVPQNLSASRPQDRQFILSSKKLLLSDSGFYLCAWGHTSSYEQYFGPGTRLTVT.

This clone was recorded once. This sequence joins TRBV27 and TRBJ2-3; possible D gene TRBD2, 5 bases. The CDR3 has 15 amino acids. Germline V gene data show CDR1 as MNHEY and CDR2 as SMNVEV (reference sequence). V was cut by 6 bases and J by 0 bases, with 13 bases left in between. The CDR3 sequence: CASSHAGRSTDTQYF. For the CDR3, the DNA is TGTGCCAGCAGCCATGCGGGCCGAAGCACAGATACGCAGTATTTT.

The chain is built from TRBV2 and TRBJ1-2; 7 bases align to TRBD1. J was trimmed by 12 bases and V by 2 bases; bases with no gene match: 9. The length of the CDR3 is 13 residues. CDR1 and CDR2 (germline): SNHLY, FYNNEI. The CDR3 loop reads CASSESGGSGHTF. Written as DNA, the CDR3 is TGTGCCAGCAGTGAATCAGGGGGGTCGGGCCACACCTTC.

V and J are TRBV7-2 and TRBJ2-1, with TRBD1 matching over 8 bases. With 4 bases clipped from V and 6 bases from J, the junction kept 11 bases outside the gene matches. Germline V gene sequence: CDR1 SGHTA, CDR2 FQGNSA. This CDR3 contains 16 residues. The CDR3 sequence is CASSSNRTGFGNEQFF. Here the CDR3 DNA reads TGTGCCAGCAGCTCTAATCGGACAGGGTTTGGCAATGAGCAGTTCTTC. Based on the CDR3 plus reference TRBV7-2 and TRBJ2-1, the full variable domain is GAGVSQSPSNKVTEKGKDVELRCDPISGHTALYWYRQSLGQGLEFLIYFQGNSAPDKSGLPSDRFSAERTGGSVSTLTIQRTQQEDSAVYLCASSSNRTGFGNEQFFGPGTRLTVL.

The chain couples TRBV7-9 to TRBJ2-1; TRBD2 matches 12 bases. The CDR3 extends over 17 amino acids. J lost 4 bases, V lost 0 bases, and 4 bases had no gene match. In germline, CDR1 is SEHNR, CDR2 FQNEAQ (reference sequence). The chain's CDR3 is CASSLATSGSWYNEQFF. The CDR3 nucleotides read TGTGCCAGCAGCTTAGCGACTAGCGGGAGTTGGTACAATGAGCAGTTCTTC. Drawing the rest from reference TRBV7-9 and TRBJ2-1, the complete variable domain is DTGVSQNPRHKITKRGQNVTFRCDPISEHNRLYWYRQTLGQGPEFLTYFQNEAQLEKSRLLSDRFSAERPKGSFSTLEIQRTEQGDSAMYLCASSLATSGSWYNEQFFGPGTRLTVL.

The CDR3 DNA reads as TGTGCCAGCAGTGCCCCTAGCGGGGGCTCCTACGAGCAGTACTTC. Translated: CASSAPSGGSYEQYF. The chain links TRBV25-1 to TRBJ2-7; 10 bases line up with TRBD2. CDR3 length: 15 residues. Per germline, CDR1 MGHDK and CDR2 SYGVNS. V was pared by 4 bases and J by 0 bases, with 3 bases of the junction left unmatched.

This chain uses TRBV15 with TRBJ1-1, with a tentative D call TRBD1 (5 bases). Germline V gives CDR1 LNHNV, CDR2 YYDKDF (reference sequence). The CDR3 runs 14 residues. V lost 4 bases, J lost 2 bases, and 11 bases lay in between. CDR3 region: CATSKSDSNTEAFF. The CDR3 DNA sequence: TGTGCCACCAGCAAAAGCGACAGTAACACTGAAGCTTTCTTT.

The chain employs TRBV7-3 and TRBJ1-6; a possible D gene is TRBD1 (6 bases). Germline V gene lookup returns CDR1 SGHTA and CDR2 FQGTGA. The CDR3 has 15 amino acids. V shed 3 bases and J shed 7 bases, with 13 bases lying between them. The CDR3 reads CASSFSGQKNSPLHF. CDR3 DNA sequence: TGTGCCAGCAGCTTTTCGGGACAAAAAAATTCACCCCTCCACTTT.

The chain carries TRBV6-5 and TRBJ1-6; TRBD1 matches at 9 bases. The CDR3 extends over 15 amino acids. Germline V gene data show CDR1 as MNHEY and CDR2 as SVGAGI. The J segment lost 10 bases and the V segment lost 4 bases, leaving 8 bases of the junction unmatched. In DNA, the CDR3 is TGTGCCAGCAGTTTTACAGGGGGCGGTGGGTCACCCCTCCACTTT. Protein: CASSFTGGGGSPLHF.

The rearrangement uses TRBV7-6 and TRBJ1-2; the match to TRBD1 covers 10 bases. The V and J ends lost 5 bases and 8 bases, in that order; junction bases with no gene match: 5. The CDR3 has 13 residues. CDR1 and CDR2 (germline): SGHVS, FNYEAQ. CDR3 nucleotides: TGTGCCAGCAGCCGACAGGGGGCTAGGGGCTACACCTTC. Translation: CASSRQGARGYTF.

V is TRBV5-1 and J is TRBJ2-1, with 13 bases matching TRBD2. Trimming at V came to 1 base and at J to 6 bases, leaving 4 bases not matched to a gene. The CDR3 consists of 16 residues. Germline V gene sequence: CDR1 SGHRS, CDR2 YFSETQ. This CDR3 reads CASSLTGTSGANEQFF. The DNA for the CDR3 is TGCGCCAGCAGCTTGACTGGGACTAGCGGGGCCAATGAGCAGTTCTTC.

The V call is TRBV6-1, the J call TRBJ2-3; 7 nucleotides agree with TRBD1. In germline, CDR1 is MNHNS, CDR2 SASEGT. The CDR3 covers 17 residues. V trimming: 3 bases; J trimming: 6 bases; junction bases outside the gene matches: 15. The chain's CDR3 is CASSEAFGTARSDTQYF. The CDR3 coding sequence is TGTGCCAGCAGTGAGGCCTTCGGGACAGCCCGGTCGGATACGCAGTATTTT.

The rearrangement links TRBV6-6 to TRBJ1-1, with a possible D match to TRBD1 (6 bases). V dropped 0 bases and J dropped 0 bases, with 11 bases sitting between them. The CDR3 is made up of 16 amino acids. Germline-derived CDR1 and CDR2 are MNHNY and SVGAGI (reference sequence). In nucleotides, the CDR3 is TGTGCCAGCAGTTACTCATACAGGGCTATGAACACTGAAGCTTTCTTT. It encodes CASSYSYRAMNTEAFF.

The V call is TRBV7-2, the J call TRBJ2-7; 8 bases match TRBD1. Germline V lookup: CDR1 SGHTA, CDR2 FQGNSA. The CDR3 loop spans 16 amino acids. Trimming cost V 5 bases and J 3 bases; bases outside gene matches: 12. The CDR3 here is CASSQDRAMSRYEQYF. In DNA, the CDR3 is TGTGCCAGCAGCCAGGACAGGGCCATGTCCCGCTACGAGCAGTACTTC.

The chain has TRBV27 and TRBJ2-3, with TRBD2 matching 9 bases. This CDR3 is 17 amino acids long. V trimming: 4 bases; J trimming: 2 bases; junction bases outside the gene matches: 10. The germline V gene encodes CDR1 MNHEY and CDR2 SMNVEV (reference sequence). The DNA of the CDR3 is TGTGCCAGCAGTTCCTTACTTAGCGGGGGAACCACAGATACGCAGTATTTT. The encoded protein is CASSSLLSGGTTDTQYF.

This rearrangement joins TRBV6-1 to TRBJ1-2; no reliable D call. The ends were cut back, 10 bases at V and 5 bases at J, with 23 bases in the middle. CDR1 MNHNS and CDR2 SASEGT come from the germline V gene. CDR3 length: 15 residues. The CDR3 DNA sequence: TGTGCCATCATGCACCCCCCACAGTACAGATATGGCTACACCTTC. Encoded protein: CAIMHPPQYRYGYTF.

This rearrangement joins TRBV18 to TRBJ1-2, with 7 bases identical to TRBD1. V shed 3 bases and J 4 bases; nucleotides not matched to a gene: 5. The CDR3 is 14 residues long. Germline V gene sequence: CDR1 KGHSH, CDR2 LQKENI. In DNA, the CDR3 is TGTGCCAGCTCACCCCTTGAGGGGGCCTATGGCTACACCTTC. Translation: CASSPLEGAYGYTF. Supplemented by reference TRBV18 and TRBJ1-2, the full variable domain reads NAGVMQNPRHLVRRRGQEARLRCSPMKGHSHVYWYRQLPEEGLKFMVYLQKENIIDESGMPKERFSAEFPKEGPSILRIQQVVRGDSAAYFCASSPLEGAYGYTFGSGTRLTVV.

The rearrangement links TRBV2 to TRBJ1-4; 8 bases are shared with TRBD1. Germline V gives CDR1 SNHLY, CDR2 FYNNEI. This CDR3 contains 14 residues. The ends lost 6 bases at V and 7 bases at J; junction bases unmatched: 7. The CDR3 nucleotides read TGTGCCAGCAGCCCCCAGGGGGCCGGTGAAAAACTGTTTTTT. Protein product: CASSPQGAGEKLFF. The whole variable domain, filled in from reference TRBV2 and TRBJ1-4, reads EPEVTQTPSHQVTQMGQEVILRCVPISNHLYFYWYRQILGQKVEFLVSFYNNEISEKSEIFDDQFSVERPDGSNFTLKIRSTKLEDSAMYFCASSPQGAGEKLFFGSGTQLSVL.

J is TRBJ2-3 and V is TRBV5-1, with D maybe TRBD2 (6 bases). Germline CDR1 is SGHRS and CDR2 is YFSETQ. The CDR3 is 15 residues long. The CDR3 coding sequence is TGCGCTACGACGGAGGGGCGCTCCCGCACAGATACGCAGTATTTT. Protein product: CATTEGRSRTDTQYF.

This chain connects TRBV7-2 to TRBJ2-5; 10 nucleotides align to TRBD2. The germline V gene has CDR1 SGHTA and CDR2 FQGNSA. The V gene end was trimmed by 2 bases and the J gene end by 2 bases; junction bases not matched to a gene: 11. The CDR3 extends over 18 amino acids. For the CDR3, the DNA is TGTGCCAGCAGCTTAAATCCAGCGGGAGGGTCCCTTCAAGAGACCCAGTACTTC. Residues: CASSLNPAGGSLQETQYF.